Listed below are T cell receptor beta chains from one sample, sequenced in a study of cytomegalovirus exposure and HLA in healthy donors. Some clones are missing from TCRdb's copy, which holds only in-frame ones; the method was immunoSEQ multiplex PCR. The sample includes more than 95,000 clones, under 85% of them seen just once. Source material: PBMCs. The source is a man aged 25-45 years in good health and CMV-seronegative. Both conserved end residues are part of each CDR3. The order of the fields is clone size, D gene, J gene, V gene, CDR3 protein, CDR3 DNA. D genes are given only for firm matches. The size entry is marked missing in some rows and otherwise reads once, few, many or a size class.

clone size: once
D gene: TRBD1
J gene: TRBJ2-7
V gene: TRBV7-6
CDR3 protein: CASSSKYGQGAEQYF
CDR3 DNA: TGTGCCAGCAGCTCTAAGTACGGACAGGGGGCCGAGCAGTACTTC

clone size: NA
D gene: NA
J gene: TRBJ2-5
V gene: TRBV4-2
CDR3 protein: CASSPESFGTQYF
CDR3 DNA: TGTGCCAGCAGCCCTGAGTCGTTCGGGACCCAGTACTTC

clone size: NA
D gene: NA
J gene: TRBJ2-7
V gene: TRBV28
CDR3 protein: CAGIMPGTYEQYF
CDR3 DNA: TGTGCCGGCATCATGCCGGGGACCTACGAGCAGTACTTC

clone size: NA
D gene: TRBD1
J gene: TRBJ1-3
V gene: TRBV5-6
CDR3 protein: CASRGRDRGSGNTIYF
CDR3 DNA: TGTGCCAGCAGGGGCCGGGACAGGGGCTCTGGAAACACCATATATTTT

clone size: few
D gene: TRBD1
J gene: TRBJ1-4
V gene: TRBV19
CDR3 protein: CASSMGQGDEKLFF
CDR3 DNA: TGTGCCAGTAGTATGGGACAGGGAGATGAAAAACTGTTTTTT

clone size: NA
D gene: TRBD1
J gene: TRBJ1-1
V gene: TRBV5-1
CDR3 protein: CASSLGQLQGWENTEAFF
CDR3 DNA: TGCGCCAGCAGCTTGGGGCAATTACAGGGGTGGGAGAACACTGAAGCTTTCTTT

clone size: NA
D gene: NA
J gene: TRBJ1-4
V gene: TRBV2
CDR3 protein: CASCRALNEKLFF
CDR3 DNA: TGTGCCTCCTGCAGGGCCCTTAATGAAAAACTGTTTTTT

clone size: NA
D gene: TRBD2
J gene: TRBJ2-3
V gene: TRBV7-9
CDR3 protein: CASSLEHRGLAGSTDTQYF
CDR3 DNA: TGTGCCAGCAGCTTAGAGCACCGGGGACTAGCGGGGAGCACAGATACGCAGTATTTT

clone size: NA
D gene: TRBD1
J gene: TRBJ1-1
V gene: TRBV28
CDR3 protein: CASRVGQGVTEAFF
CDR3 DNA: TGTGCCAGCAGGGTGGGACAGGGGGTCACTGAAGCTTTCTTT

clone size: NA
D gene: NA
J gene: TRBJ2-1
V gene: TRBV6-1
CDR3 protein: CASIEGEAYNEQFF
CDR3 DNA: TGTGCCAGCATTGAGGGGGAGGCCTACAATGAGCAGTTCTTC

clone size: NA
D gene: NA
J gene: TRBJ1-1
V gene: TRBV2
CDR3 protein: CASSATGSNTEAFF
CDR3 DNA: TGTGCCAGCAGCGCCACCGGGTCGAACACTGAAGCTTTCTTT

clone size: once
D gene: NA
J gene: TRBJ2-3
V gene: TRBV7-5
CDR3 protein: CVRSLVTSGTSSTDTQYF
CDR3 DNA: TGTGTCAGAAGCTTAGTGACTAGCGGGACATCTAGCACAGATACGCAGTATTTT

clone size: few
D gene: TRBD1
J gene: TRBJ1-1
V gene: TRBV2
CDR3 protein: CARTGTANTEAFF
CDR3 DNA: TGTGCCAGAACCGGGACAGCTAACACTGAAGCTTTCTTT

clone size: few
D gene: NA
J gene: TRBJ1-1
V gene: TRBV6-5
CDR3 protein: CASSYSYRETEAFF
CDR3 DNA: TGTGCCAGCAGTTACTCGTACAGGGAAACTGAAGCTTTCTTT

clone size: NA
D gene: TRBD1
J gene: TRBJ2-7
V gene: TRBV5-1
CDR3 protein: CASRAGTGGGEQYF
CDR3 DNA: TGCGCCAGCAGAGCCGGGACAGGGGGCGGCGAGCAGTACTTC

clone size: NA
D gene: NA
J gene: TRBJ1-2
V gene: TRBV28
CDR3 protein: CASRWQGRTGGYTF
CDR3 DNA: TGTGCCAGCAGATGGCAGGGGCGCACAGGTGGCTACACCTTC

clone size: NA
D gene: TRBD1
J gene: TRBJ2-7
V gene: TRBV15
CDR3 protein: CATSKGQGGTAYEQYF
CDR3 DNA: TGTGCCACCAGCAAAGGACAGGGAGGAACAGCCTACGAGCAGTACTTC

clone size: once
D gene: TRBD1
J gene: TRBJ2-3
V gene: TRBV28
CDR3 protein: CASTGGTGSTDTQYF
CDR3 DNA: TGTGCCAGCACTGGGGGGACAGGGAGCACAGATACGCAGTATTTT

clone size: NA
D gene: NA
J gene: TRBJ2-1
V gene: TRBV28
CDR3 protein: CASSPRTIIYEQFF
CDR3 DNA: TGTGCCAGCAGTCCTCGGACTATTATCTATGAGCAGTTCTTC

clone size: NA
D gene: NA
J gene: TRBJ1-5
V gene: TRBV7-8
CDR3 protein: CASSLVEGGNQPQHF
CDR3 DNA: TGTGCCAGCAGCTTAGTTGAGGGAGGGAATCAGCCCCAGCATTTT

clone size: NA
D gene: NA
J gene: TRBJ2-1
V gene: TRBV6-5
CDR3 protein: CASRRFNEQFF
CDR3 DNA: TGTGCCAGCAGGAGGTTCAATGAGCAGTTCTTC

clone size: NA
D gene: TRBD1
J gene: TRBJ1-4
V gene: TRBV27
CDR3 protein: CASSLRGLGYEKLFF
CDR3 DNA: TGTGCCAGCAGTTTAAGGGGGCTTGGGTACGAAAAACTGTTTTTT

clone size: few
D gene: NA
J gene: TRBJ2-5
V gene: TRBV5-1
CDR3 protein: CASSLGALGFETQYF
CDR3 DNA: TGCGCCAGCAGCTTGGGGGCCCTTGGGTTCGAGACCCAGTACTTC

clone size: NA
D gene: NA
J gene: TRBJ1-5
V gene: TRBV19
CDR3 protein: CASSIDPGSTNQPQHF
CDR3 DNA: TGTGCCAGTAGTATAGATCCAGGGTCGACCAATCAGCCCCAGCATTTT

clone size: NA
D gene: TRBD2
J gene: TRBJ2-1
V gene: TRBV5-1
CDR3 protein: CASSLGGGGYNEQFF
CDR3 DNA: TGCGCCAGCAGCTTGGGCGGCGGGGGTTATAATGAGCAGTTCTTC

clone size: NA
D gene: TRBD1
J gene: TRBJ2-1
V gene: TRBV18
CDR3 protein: CASSRDRGLGDEQFF
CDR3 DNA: TGTGCCAGCTCACGAGACAGGGGGCTGGGGGATGAGCAGTTCTTC

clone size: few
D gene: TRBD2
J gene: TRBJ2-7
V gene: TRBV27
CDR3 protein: CASSLMAGVPYEQYF
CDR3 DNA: TGTGCCAGCAGTTTAATGGCGGGAGTACCCTACGAGCAGTACTTC

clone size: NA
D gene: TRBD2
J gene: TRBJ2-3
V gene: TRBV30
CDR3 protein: CAWSVSGRAPDTQYF
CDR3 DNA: TGTGCCTGGAGTGTTAGCGGGAGGGCCCCAGATACGCAGTATTTT

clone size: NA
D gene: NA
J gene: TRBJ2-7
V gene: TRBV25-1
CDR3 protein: CASSGDWRSEQYF
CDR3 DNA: TGTGCCAGCAGTGGGGACTGGCGGAGCGAGCAGTACTTC

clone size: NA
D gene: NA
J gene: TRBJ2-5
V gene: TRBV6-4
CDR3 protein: CASVDRTATQETQYF
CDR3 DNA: TGTGCCAGCGTGGATCGGACAGCGACGCAAGAGACCCAGTACTTC

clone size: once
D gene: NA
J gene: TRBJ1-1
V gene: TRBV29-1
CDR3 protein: CSVSEGGLGTEAFF
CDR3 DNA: TGCAGCGTTTCGGAAGGGGGTTTAGGGACTGAAGCTTTCTTT

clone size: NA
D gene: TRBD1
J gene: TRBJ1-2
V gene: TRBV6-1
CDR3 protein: CASSDSGQAYGYTF
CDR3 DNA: TGTGCCAGCAGTGATTCCGGACAGGCCTATGGCTACACCTTC

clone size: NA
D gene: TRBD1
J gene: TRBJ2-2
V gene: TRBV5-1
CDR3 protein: CASSAIGTGGSGELFF
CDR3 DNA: TGCGCCAGCAGCGCGATCGGGACAGGGGGATCCGGGGAGTTGTTTTTT

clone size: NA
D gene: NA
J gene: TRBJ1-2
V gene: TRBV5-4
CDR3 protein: CASSLRGASNYGYTF
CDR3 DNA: TGTGCCAGCAGCCTCCGCGGGGCCTCTAACTATGGCTACACCTTC

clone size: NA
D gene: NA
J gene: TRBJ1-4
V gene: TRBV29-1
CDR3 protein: CSVGFRGEVNEKLFF
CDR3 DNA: TGCAGCGTTGGATTCCGAGGAGAAGTTAATGAAAAACTGTTTTTT

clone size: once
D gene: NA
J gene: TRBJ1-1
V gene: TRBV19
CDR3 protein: CASSRSWTEAFF
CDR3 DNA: TGTGCCAGTAGTCGGAGTTGGACTGAAGCTTTCTTT

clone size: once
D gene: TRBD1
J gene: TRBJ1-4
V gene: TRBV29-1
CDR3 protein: CSVQGDDEKLFF
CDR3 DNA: TGCAGCGTTCAGGGGGATGATGAAAAACTGTTTTTT

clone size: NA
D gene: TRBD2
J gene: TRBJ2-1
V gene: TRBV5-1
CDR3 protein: CASSLVAGVSYNEQFF
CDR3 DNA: TGCGCCAGCAGCTTGGTAGCGGGAGTTTCCTACAATGAGCAGTTCTTC

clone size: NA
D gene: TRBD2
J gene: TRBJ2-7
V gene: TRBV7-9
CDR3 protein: CASSPGGSYEQYF
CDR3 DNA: TGTGCCAGCAGCCCGGGGGGATCCTACGAGCAGTACTTC

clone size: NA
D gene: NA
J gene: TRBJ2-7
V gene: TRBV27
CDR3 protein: CASAFSRGYEQYF
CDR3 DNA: TGTGCCAGCGCCTTCTCAAGGGGTTACGAGCAGTACTTC

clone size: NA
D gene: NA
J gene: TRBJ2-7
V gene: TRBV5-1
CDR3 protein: CASSMDSYEQYF
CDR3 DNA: TGCGCCAGCAGCATGGACAGCTACGAGCAGTACTTC

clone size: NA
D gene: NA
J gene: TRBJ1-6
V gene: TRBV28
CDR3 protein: CASLGGDSPLHF
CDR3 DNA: TGTGCCAGCCTAGGGGGGGATTCACCCCTCCACTTT

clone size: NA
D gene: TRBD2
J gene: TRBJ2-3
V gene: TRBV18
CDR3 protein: CASSPMAGGTDTQYF
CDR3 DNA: TGTGCCAGCTCACCTATGGCGGGGGGGACAGATACGCAGTATTTT

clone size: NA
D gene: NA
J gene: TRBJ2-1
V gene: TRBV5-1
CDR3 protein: CASSFPGAGDPNEQFF
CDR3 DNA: TGCGCCAGCAGCTTTCCGGGGGCGGGAGATCCAAATGAGCAGTTCTTC

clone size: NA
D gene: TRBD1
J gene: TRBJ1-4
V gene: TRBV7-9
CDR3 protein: CASSRTGFGEKLFF
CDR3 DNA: TGTGCCAGCAGCCGGACAGGGTTTGGTGAAAAACTGTTTTTT

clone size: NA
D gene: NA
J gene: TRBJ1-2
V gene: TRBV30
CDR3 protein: CAWSVQAGYTF
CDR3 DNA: TGTGCCTGGAGTGTTCAGGCGGGCTACACCTTC

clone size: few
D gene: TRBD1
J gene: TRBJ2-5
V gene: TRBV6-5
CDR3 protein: CASRRAGTGSETQYF
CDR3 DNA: TGTGCCAGCAGACGAGCCGGGACAGGGTCTGAGACCCAGTACTTC

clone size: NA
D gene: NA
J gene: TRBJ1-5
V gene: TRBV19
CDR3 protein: CASRLGTGDSNQPQHF
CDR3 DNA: TGTGCCAGTAGACTCGGGACGGGAGATAGCAATCAGCCCCAGCATTTT

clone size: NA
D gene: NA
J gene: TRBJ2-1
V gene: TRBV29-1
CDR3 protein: CSGRLLRDVNEQFF
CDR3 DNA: TGCAGCGGCCGCCTCTTGCGGGACGTAAATGAGCAGTTCTTC